This TCR beta chain was observed in a study of PD-L1 blockade in urothelial cancer. The wider study: Men with urothelial cancer arising in the bladder made up about 85% of the roughly 29 patients. There were a median of approximately 140,000 T cells in blood samples. Blood underwent analysis 3 weeks (second dose) and 6 weeks after treatment began.

This clone has a single count. Data came from immunoSEQ multiplex PCR; TCRdb stores just in-frame clones and leaves some out. This table has more than 75,000 clones, 65% to 85% appearing once. Unmatched junction bases numbered 14, after V lost 2 bases and J lost 5 bases. The CDR3 has 17 amino acids. From germline, CDR1 is SGHTA and CDR2 FQGNSA. Time point specified: pretreatment peripheral blood. The genes are TRBV7-2 and TRBJ2-7; 8 bases line up with TRBD2. The source of this sequence is a man in his fifties or sixties with urothelial cancer. Sample: PBMCs, taken around atezolizumab (anti-PD-L1) treatment. Written as DNA, the CDR3 is TGTGCCAGCAGCTTACCCCGCGGGGGGAGGGCCCCGGACGAGCAGTACTTC. This sequence encodes CASSLPRGGRAPDEQYF.